The 28 T cell receptor beta chains reported below all come from one sample, sequenced in a study of blood T cell repertoires in COVID-19. Sequencing was performed with immunoSEQ multiplex PCR; in TCRdb, only in-frame clones are kept and a portion is missing. Of about 130,000 clones in the sample, over 75% were seen once. The sample taken for sequencing was peripheral blood. These receptors originate from a man older than 75 with active or convalescent COVID-19.

The rearrangement uses TRBV27 and TRBJ2-2; TRBD1 aligns across 7 bases. This CDR3 comprises 16 residues. With V trimmed by 2 bases and J by 0 bases, 3 bases remained unmatched. Germline V gene data show CDR1 as MNHEY and CDR2 as SMNVEV (reference sequence). The CDR3 DNA follows: TGTGCCAGCAGTTTACTCCAGGGGGCGAACACCGGGGAGCTGTTTTTT. This codes for CASSLLQGANTGELFF.

This chain uses TRBV10-3 with TRBJ2-7; D possibly corresponds to TRBD1 (5 bases). The germline V and J ends were trimmed by 5 bases and 6 bases, with 14 bases remaining between them. Germline loops: CDR1 ENHRY, CDR2 SYGVKD. The CDR3 loop spans 13 amino acids. The CDR3, as DNA: TGTGCCATCAGTCAGGGCCAAGAGGTCGAGCAGTACTTC. It is translated as CAISQGQEVEQYF.

The rearrangement uses TRBV9 and TRBJ1-3; 10 positions match TRBD1. This CDR3 is 15 amino acids long. Trimming cost V 4 bases and J 7 bases; bases outside gene matches: 8. Per the germline V gene, CDR1 is SGDLS and CDR2 is YYNGEE. The DNA of the CDR3 is TGTGCCAGCAGCATGACAGGGGGCGTAGGGAACACCATATATTTT. It encodes CASSMTGGVGNTIYF.

The chain is built from TRBV27 and TRBJ2-5; D gene unclear. Germline V lookup: CDR1 MNHEY, CDR2 SMNVEV (reference sequence). V was cut by 5 bases and J by 5 bases, with 9 bases left in between. This CDR3 comprises 12 residues. The CDR3 nucleotides read TGTGCCAGCAGTCCCACCAGGGAGACCCAGTACTTC. Translated: CASSPTRETQYF.

This chain links TRBV3-1 (or the pseudogene TRBV3-2) with TRBJ2-3; D unresolved. The CDR3 covers 16 residues. The germline CDR1 and CDR2 sequences are LGHDT and YNNKEL (reference sequence). V lost 0 bases and J lost 2, with 12 bases in between. For the CDR3, the DNA is TGTGCCAGCAGCCAAGAACTTACCCACCTCACAGATACGCAGTATTTT. Translating it yields CASSQELTHLTDTQYF.

The CDR3 DNA reads as TGTGCCAGTACCAGGGGGACCTCCGGGATAGCCTATGGCTACACCTTC. This translates into CASTRGTSGIAYGYTF. V usage is TRBV19 and J usage is TRBJ1-2; 7 positions match TRBD1. Unmatched junction bases numbered 15, after V lost 7 bases and J lost 4 bases. CDR1 and CDR2 (germline): LNHDA, SQIVND (reference sequence). The CDR3 has 16 residues.

V gene TRBV7-9 combines with J gene TRBJ2-3; D perhaps matches TRBD2 (5 bases). CDR3 length: 12 amino acids. The V and J ends lost 11 bases and 5 bases respectively, with 14 bases between them. The V gene's germline CDR1 is SEHNR and CDR2 FQNEAQ (reference sequence). CDR3 sequence reads: CAGGSPGDTQYF. CDR3 in DNA: TGTGCCGGAGGATCCCCGGGAGATACGCAGTATTTT.

The rearrangement uses TRBV9 and TRBJ1-4; no clear D gene. The ends were cut back, 0 bases at V and 8 bases at J, with 8 bases in the middle. This CDR3 is built from 13 residues. The germline V gene encodes CDR1 SGDLS and CDR2 YYNGEE. This CDR3 is CASSVVAEEKLFF. The CDR3 nucleotides are TGTGCCAGCAGCGTAGTTGCGGAGGAAAAACTGTTTTTT.

The V gene is TRBV5-1, the J gene TRBJ1-6, with 7 bases aligning to TRBD1. The germline CDR1 and CDR2 sequences are SGHRS and YFSETQ. V lost 3 bases to trimming and J lost 7 bases; unmatched junction nucleotides: 13. The CDR3 loop spans 17 amino acids. The CDR3 loop is CASSSSLEGAGNSPLHF. The CDR3, as DNA: TGCGCCAGCAGCTCGAGCTTAGAGGGGGCCGGGAATTCACCCCTCCACTTT. Full variable domain (missing parts from reference TRBV5-1 and TRBJ1-6): KAGVTQTPRYLIKTRGQQVTLSCSPISGHRSVSWYQQTPGQGLQFLFEYFSETQRNKGNFPGRFSGRQFSNSRSEMNVSTLELGDSALYLCASSSSLEGAGNSPLHFGNGTRLTVT.

The V and J genes are TRBV3-1 (or the pseudogene TRBV3-2) and TRBJ1-4, with TRBD1 as a possible D gene (6 bases). The CDR3 totals 15 residues. The V end lost 2 bases, the J end lost 8 bases, and 15 bases lay between the germline ends. Germline V CDR1 and CDR2: LGHDT, YNNKEL (reference sequence). DNA for the CDR3: TGTGCCAGCAGCCAAATAGTACAGGGTGGGGAAAAACTGTTTTTT. Protein sequence: CASSQIVQGGEKLFF.

Comment on this clone: One junction end disagrees with the germline gene, perhaps due to a read error. The chain couples TRBV6-2 or TRBV6-3 to TRBJ1-6, with 8 bases aligning to TRBD1. CDR1 is MNHEY, CDR2 SVGEGT, per germline. The CDR3 contains 15 residues. The CDR3 spells CASSTRGRGYSPLHF. DNA for the CDR3: TGTGCCAGCAGTACCAGGGGGCGCGGTTACTCACCCCTCCATTTT.

The chain uses TRBV7-2 and TRBJ2-3; D is undetermined. Germline CDR1 and CDR2: SGHTA and FQGNSA. V was shortened by 4 bases and J by 2 bases, with 25 bases between the two germline ends. This CDR3 spans 19 amino acids. In DNA form, the CDR3 reads TGTGCCAGCAGCTACGGTCCGGGTCCATTCCTCGAATACACAGATACGCAGTATTTT. It specifies CASSYGPGPFLEYTDTQYF.

The chain has TRBV5-6 and TRBJ1-5; TRBD1 matches 11 bases. Germline lookup yields CDR1 SGHDT and CDR2 YYEEEE. The trim removed 2 bases at V and 7 bases at J, leaving 5 bases unmatched. This CDR3 has 15 residues. The CDR3 nucleotides are TGTGCCAGCAGCTTCCGGACAGGGGGCGAACAGCCCCAGCATTTT. Translated: CASSFRTGGEQPQHF. The whole variable domain, remainder taken from reference TRBV5-6 and TRBJ1-5, is DAGVTQSPTHLIKTRGQQVTLRCSPKSGHDTVSWYQQALGQGPQFIFQYYEEEERQRGNFPDRFSGHQFPNYSSELNVNALLLGDSALYLCASSFRTGGEQPQHFGDGTRLSIL.

The chain joins TRBV24-1 to TRBJ2-1, with D perhaps matching TRBD1 (6 bases). The ends were cut back, 3 bases at V and 5 bases at J, with 13 bases in the middle. The germline gives CDR1 KGHDR, CDR2 SFDVKD. This CDR3 spans 15 amino acids. CDR3: CATSDTRTANNEQFF. The CDR3, as DNA: TGTGCCACCAGTGATACCAGGACAGCAAACAATGAGCAGTTCTTC.

The V gene is TRBV7-9, the J gene TRBJ2-5; D is unresolved. V lost 1 base and J lost 5, with 11 bases in between. The CDR3 is 14 amino acids. The germline gives CDR1 SEHNR, CDR2 FQNEAQ (reference sequence). The DNA of the CDR3 is TGTGCCAGCAGCTTAGTCGAGGCCGGGGAGACCCAGTACTTC. It codes for CASSLVEAGETQYF.

This clone was recorded once. The DNA for the CDR3 is TGTGCCAGCAGCCCCGGTGATGAGGGCTTAAATGGCTACACCTTC. Protein product: CASSPGDEGLNGYTF. The chain is built from TRBV21-1 and TRBJ1-2. TRBV21-1 is shown as a pseudogene. This CDR3 region has 15 residues.

The chain is built from TRBV7-3 and TRBJ2-2; the D gene is possibly TRBD2 (5 bases). Trimming removed 4 bases from V and 3 bases from J, with 12 bases in between. Per the germline V gene, CDR1 is SGHTA and CDR2 is FQGTGA. CDR3 length: 15 residues. The CDR3 DNA reads TGTGCCAGCAGCTCTGGAACTAGAGACACCGGGGAGCTGTTTTTT. It is translated as CASSSGTRDTGELFF.

This chain joins TRBV6-4 and TRBJ2-1; 12 bases map to TRBD2. The CDR3 contains 19 residues. Trimming cost V 0 bases and J 5 bases; bases outside gene matches: 11. Looked up from germline, CDR1 is MRHNA and CDR2 is SNTAGT. As DNA, the CDR3 is TGTGCCAGCAGTGACTCGATGTCCCGGACTAGCGGGGTACACAATGAGCAGTTCTTC. Amino acids: CASSDSMSRTSGVHNEQFF.

The chain couples TRBV11-3 to TRBJ1-1, with D perhaps TRBD1 (5 bases). CDR1 SGHNT and CDR2 YENEEA come from the germline V gene. Trimming removed 3 bases from V and 5 bases from J, with 10 bases in between. This CDR3 is built from 13 residues. The CDR3 is CASSFQGGTEAFF. As DNA, the CDR3 is TGTGCCAGCAGCTTTCAGGGAGGGACTGAAGCTTTCTTT. The variable domain in full, completed from reference TRBV11-3 and TRBJ1-1, reads EAGVVQSPRYKIIEKKQPVAFWCNPISGHNTLYWYLQNLGQGPELLIRYENEEAVDDSQLPKDRFSAERLKGVDSTLKIQPAELGDSAVYLCASSFQGGTEAFFGQGTRLTVV.

The chain has TRBV10-3 and TRBJ2-3; 8 bases match TRBD1. The germline CDR1 and CDR2 sequences are ENHRY and SYGVKD. This CDR3 has 14 residues. V was clipped by 10 bases and J by 5 bases; unmatched bases: 11. CDR3 sequence (DNA): TGTGCCACACTAAGCAGGGGGCCGGGAGATACGCAGTATTTT. Its protein product is CATLSRGPGDTQYF.

The rearrangement joins TRBV9 to TRBJ2-7, with 8 bases aligning to TRBD1. CDR1 and CDR2 from the germline V gene are SGDLS and YYNGEE. V lost 3 bases and J lost 2; bases outside the gene matches: 4. The CDR3 has 14 residues. The CDR3 nucleotides read TGTGCCAGCAGCGCAGGGACAGGTACCTACGAGCAGTACTTC. Its protein is CASSAGTGTYEQYF.

V is TRBV28 and J is TRBJ2-7, with D maybe TRBD2 (6 bases). In germline, CDR1 is MDHEN, CDR2 SYDVKM. Trimming shortened V by 6 bases and J by 2 bases, and 14 bases separated the two germline ends. The CDR3 loop spans 14 amino acids. DNA for the CDR3: TGTGCCAGCAGGCGGGACCCTGCTACCTACGAGCAGTACTTC. Encoded protein: CASRRDPATYEQYF.

Only a few counts were recorded for this clone. CDR3 region: CASSLLDSGELFF. CDR3 bases: TGTGCCAGCAGCTTACTGGACTCCGGGGAGCTGTTTTTT. The genes are TRBV7-9 and TRBJ2-2; TRBD2 might be the D (5 bases). This CDR3 region has 13 residues. Germline CDR1 is SEHNR and CDR2 is FQNEAQ (reference sequence). V lost 2 bases and J 6 bases, leaving 7 bases between the germline ends.

V gene TRBV5-1 combines with J gene TRBJ1-2; 7 bases map to TRBD1. The length of the CDR3 is 14 residues. Trimming at V came to 4 bases and at J to 0 bases, leaving 3 bases not matched to a gene. Germline-derived CDR1 and CDR2 are SGHRS and YFSETQ. The CDR3 sequence is CASSPGTANYGYTF. The CDR3 DNA follows: TGCGCCAGCAGCCCCGGGACAGCTAACTATGGCTACACCTTC.

This chain links TRBV27 with TRBJ1-4; 10 bases line up with TRBD1. Germline CDR1 reads MNHEY; CDR2 reads SMNVEV (reference sequence). Trimming took 5 bases from V and 12 from J; bases not matched to a gene: 12. The CDR3 consists of 15 residues. The CDR3 DNA follows: TGTGCCAGCAGTCCCCGGGACAGGGGTCTAAGTCAACTGTTTTTT. Encoded protein: CASSPRDRGLSQLFF.

The chain has TRBV2 and TRBJ1-4; TRBD1 agrees at 7 bases. Trimming at V came to 4 bases and at J to 5 bases, leaving 4 bases not matched to a gene. Germline V gene data show CDR1 as SNHLY and CDR2 as FYNNEI. The CDR3 runs to 14 residues. In nucleotides, the CDR3 is TGTGCCAGCAGTGGACAGGGAGTGAATGAAAAACTGTTTTTT. Residues: CASSGQGVNEKLFF.

The table lists this clone with a few counts. The sample contains more than one DNA sequence encoding this CDR3. The chain uses TRBV9 and TRBJ1-2; the D gene is possibly TRBD1 (5 bases). Trimming stripped 2 bases from V and 3 bases from J, with 8 bases between. The length of the CDR3 is 13 residues. The germline CDR1 and CDR2 sequences are SGDLS and YYNGEE. This chain's CDR3 is CASSVGGDYGYTF. CDR3 in DNA: TGTGCCAGCAGCGTTGGGGGGGACTATGGCTACACCTTC.

This clone was observed a handful of times. The chain joins TRBV29-1 to TRBJ2-2; D unresolved. This CDR3 region has 14 residues. The V and J ends lost 4 bases and 1 base respectively, with 10 bases between them. Per germline, CDR1 SQVTM and CDR2 ANQGSEA. The CDR3 DNA follows: TGCAGCGTTGGTGGCAGACAGAACACCGGGGAGCTGTTTTTT. Residues: CSVGGRQNTGELFF.